Reported below is one T cell receptor beta chain. What it binds is unknown. These data belong to a study of blood T cells in healthy people across ages. A second about 7 to 11 cycle PCR used barcoded and J-beta primers. From the 5' RACE reads, TCRdb called clonotypes with MiXCR, one entry per CDR3 protein. The sample carries around 800,000 distinct CDR3 sequences, approximately 65% recorded once. Healthy Caucasians from Russia aged roughly 6 to 95 served as donors. The CDR3 extends over 12 amino acids. V was shortened by 6 bases and J by 6 bases, with 14 bases between the two germline ends. Per germline, CDR1 SQVTM and CDR2 ANQGSEA. Study outcomes and limitations: A greater number of naive CD4+ cells and higher diversity distinguished long-lived donors from aged donors.

The material sequenced was blood. The V call is TRBV29-1, the J call TRBJ1-2; D call uncertain. This TCR came from a man aged 30 to 45 in good health. The CDR3 sequence: CSVRTDRDGYTF. CDR3 nucleotide sequence: TGCAGCGTCCGGACGGATAGGGATGGCTACACCTTC.